This T cell receptor beta chain was profiled in a study of cytomegalovirus exposure and HLA in healthy donors. Some clones are missing from TCRdb's copy, which holds only in-frame ones; the method was immunoSEQ multiplex PCR. Counted here are around 140,000 clones, 85% to 90% occurring once; the ten biggest clones make up roughly 10%. Trimming took off 3 bases at V and 0 bases at J, with 9 bases between the two ends. CDR1 is LNHNV, CDR2 YYDKDF, per germline (reference sequence). This CDR3 is 15 amino acids long. Sequences were obtained from PBMCs. The rearrangement uses TRBV15 and TRBJ2-1; D is uncertain. The receptor's source is a man aged 18 to 30 in good health and CMV-seropositive. The CDR3 region is CATSSDRSSYNEQFF. The CDR3 DNA sequence: TGTGCCACCAGCAGCGACCGGAGCTCCTACAATGAGCAGTTCTTC.